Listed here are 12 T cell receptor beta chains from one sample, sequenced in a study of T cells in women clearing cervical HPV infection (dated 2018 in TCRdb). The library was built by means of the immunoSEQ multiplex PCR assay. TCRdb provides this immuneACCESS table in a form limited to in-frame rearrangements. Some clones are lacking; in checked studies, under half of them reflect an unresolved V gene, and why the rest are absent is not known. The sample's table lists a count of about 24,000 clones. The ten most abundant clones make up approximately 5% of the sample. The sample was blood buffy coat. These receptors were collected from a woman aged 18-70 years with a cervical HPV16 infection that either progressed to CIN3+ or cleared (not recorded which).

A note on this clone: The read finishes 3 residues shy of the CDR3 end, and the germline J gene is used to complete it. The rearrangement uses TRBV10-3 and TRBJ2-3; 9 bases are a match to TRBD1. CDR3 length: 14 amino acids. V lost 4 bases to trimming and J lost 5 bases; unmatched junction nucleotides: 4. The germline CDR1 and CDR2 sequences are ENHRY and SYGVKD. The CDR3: CAISVQGAKDTQYF. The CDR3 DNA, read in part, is TGTGCCATCAGTGTACAGGGGGCTAAAGATACG.

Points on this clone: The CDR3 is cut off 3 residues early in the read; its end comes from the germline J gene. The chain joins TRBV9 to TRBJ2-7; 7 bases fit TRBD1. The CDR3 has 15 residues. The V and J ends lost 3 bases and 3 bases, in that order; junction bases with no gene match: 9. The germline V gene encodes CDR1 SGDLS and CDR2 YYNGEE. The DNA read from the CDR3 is TGTGCCAGCAGCGCCCGACAGGGTTGGGACTACGAG. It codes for CASSARQGWDYE. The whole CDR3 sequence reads CASSARQGWDYEQYF.

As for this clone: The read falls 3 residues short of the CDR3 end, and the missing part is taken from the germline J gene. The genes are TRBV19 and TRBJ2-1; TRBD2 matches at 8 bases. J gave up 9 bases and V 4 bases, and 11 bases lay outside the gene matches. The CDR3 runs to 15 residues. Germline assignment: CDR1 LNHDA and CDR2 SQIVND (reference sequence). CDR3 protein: CASSTTGLVSSEQFF. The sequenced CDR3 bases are TGTGCCAGTAGTACGACGGGACTAGTATCGTCTGAG.

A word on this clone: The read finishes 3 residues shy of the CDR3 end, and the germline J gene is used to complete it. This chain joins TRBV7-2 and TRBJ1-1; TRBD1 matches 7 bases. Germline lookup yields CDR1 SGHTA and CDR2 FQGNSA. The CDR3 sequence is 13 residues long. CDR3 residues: CASSLRQGSKAFF. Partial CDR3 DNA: TGTGCCAGCAGCTTAAGACAGGGCTCTAAA.

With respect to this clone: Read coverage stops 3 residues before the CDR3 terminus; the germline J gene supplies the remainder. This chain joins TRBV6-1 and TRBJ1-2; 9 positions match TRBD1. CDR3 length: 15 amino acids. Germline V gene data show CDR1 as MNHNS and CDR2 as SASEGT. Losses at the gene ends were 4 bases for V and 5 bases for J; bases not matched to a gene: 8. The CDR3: CASSANRGQGYGYTF. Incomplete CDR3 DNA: TGTGCCAGCAGTGCTAATAGGGGACAGGGTTATGGC.

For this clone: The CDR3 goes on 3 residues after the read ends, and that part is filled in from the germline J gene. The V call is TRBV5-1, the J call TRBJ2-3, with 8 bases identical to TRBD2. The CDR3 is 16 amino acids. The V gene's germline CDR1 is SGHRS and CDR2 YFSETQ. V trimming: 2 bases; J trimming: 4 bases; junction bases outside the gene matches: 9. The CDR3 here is CASSFTSGRGADTQYF. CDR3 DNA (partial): TGCGCCAGCAGCTTTACTAGCGGAAGAGGGGCAGATACG.

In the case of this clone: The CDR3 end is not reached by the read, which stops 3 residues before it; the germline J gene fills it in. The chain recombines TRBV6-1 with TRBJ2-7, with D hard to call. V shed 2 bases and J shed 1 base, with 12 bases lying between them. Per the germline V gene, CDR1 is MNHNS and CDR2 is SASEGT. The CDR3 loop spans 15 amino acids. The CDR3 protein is CASSETPPLSYEQYF. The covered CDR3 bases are TGTGCCAGCAGTGAAACTCCCCCACTTTCCTACGAG.

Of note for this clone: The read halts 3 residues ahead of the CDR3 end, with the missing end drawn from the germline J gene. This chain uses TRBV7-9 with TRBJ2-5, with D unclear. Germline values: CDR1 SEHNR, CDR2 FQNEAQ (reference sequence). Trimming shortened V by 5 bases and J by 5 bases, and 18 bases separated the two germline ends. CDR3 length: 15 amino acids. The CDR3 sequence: CASSPPTTNTETQYF. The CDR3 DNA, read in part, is TGTGCCAGCAGCCCTCCCACCACTAATACGGAGACC.

The CDR3 bases that were read are TGTGCTAGTGGTTTCGGGGGGCCGGGCGAAAAA. Encoded protein: CASGFGGPGEK. From start to end, the CDR3 is CASGFGGPGEKLFF. The chain has TRBV12-5 and TRBJ1-4; D possibly corresponds to TRBD1 (6 bases). The CDR3 extends 3 residues past the end of the read, so its final part is completed from the germline J gene. CDR1 and CDR2 (germline): LGHNT, FRNRAP. Trimming took off 3 bases at V and 8 bases at J, with 13 bases between the two ends. The CDR3 is 14 residues long.

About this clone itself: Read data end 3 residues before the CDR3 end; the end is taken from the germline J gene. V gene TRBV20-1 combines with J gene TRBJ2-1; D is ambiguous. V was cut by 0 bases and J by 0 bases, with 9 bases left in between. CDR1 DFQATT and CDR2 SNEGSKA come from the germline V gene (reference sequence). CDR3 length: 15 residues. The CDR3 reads CSARDGGSSYNEQFF. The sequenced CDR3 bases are TGCAGTGCTAGAGATGGCGGTAGCTCCTACAATGAG.

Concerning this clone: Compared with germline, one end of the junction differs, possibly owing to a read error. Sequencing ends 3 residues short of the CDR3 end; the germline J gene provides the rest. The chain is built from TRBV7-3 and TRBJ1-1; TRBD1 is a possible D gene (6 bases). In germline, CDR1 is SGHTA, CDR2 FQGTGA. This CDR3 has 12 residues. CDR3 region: CASSLTGTEAFF. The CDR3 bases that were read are TGTGCCAGCAGTTTAACAGGGACTGAA.

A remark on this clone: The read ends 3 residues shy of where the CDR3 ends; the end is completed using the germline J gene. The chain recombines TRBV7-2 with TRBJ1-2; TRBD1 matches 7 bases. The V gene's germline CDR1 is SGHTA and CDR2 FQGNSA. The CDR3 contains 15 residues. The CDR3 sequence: CASSFGGQSLYDYTF. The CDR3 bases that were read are TGTGCCAGCAGCTTCGGGGGACAGAGCTTGTACGAC. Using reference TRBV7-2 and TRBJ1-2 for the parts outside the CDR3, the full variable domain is GAGVSQSPSNKVTEKGKDVELRCDPISGHTALYWYRQSLGQGLEFLIYFQGNSAPDKSGLPSDRFSAERTGGSVSTLTIQRTQQEDSAVYLCASSFGGQSLYDYTFGSGTRLTVV.